The next 24 T cell receptor beta chains were all read from a single sample in a study of PD-1 blockade in classical Hodgkin lymphoma. Relapse was seen in all patients after autologous stem cell transplantation, and brentuximab vedotin exposure was variable. Assay used: immunoSEQ multiplex PCR; TCRdb lists only in-frame clones, some missing. Here the sample spans about 150,000 clones, approximately 80% being singletons. Source: peripheral blood mononuclear cells (PBMCs), taken before the second cycle of nivolumab. The receptor source for this set is a human donor with classical Hodgkin lymphoma.

This rearrangement joins TRBV18 to TRBJ1-5, with 9 bases aligning to TRBD1. CDR1 KGHSH and CDR2 LQKENI come from the germline V gene. V shed 4 bases and J 0 bases; nucleotides not matched to a gene: 16. The CDR3 contains 20 residues. CDR3 loop: CASSRLVPGTGHYSNQPQHF. The CDR3 coding sequence is TGTGCCAGCTCACGACTTGTACCTGGGACAGGGCATTATAGCAATCAGCCCCAGCATTTT.

The chain is built from TRBV4-3 and TRBJ2-7, with TRBD2 as a possible D gene (7 bases). The germline CDR1 and CDR2 sequences are LGHNA and YSLEER. Trimming left V 3 bases short and J 3 bases short, with 9 bases between. CDR3 length: 13 residues. The CDR3 sequence is CASSQGGGYEQYF. The CDR3 DNA reads TGCGCCAGCAGCCAGGGAGGGGGCTACGAGCAGTACTTC.

The DNA of the CDR3 is TGTGCCAGCAGCTTAGTGGGGCAGAGCAGGGGCACAGATACGCAGTATTTT. Amino acids: CASSLVGQSRGTDTQYF. The V and J genes are TRBV7-9 and TRBJ2-3; D perhaps matches TRBD1 (5 bases). Trimming pared 1 base from V and 1 base from J, leaving 15 bases between. The germline V gene has CDR1 SEHNR and CDR2 FQNEAQ (reference sequence). The CDR3 has 17 amino acids.

This chain joins TRBV4-1 and TRBJ1-4; 9 nucleotides align to TRBD1. In germline, CDR1 is MGHRA, CDR2 YSYEKL. The CDR3 covers 16 residues. V lost 0 bases and J lost 6; bases outside the gene matches: 5. The CDR3 is CASSQERQGGDEKLFF. Here the CDR3 DNA reads TGCGCCAGCAGCCAAGAACGACAGGGGGGCGATGAAAAACTGTTTTTT.

V is TRBV28 and J is TRBJ2-3; 10 bases are a match to TRBD2. CDR3 length: 20 residues. Germline V gives CDR1 MDHEN, CDR2 SYDVKM. Trimming took 2 bases from V and 1 from J; bases not matched to a gene: 15. CDR3 sequence (DNA): TGTGCCAGCAGTTTACCCCACATCTCGACTAGCGGGCTGGGCACAGATACGCAGTATTTT. This translates into CASSLPHISTSGLGTDTQYF.

J is TRBJ2-4 and V is TRBV9; the D is unclear. The germline CDR1 and CDR2 sequences are SGDLS and YYNGEE. V was cut by 4 bases and J by 0 bases, with 8 bases left in between. This CDR3 region has 14 residues. This CDR3 is CASSPQIAKNIQYF. The CDR3 DNA is TGTGCCAGCAGCCCTCAGATAGCCAAAAACATTCAGTACTTC.

The rearrangement joins TRBV7-9 to TRBJ2-5; D may match TRBD1 or TRBD2 (6 bases each). Germline V gene lookup returns CDR1 SEHNR and CDR2 FQNEAQ (reference sequence). The CDR3 runs 15 residues. With 2 bases removed from V and 4 bases from J, the gap between germline ends came to 14 bases. The CDR3 coding sequence is TGTGCCAGCAGCTTACTGAGGGGGGCGGGAGAGACCCAGTACTTC. It encodes CASSLLRGAGETQYF.

The V call is TRBV7-9, the J call TRBJ1-3, with TRBD1 matching 8 bases. Germline CDR1 SEHNR, CDR2 FQNEAQ (reference sequence). The CDR3 has 16 amino acids. The V gene end was trimmed by 5 bases and the J gene end by 3 bases; junction bases not matched to a gene: 9. The CDR3 DNA is TGTGCCAGCAGCCCCAAAGACAGGGGTCATGGAAACACCATATATTTT. The encoded protein is CASSPKDRGHGNTIYF.

This clone appeared a few times. CDR3 sequence (DNA): TGTGCCAGCAGTTACGGAGTAGCCCAAGAGACCCAGTACTTC. Translation gives CASSYGVAQETQYF. The J gene is TRBJ2-5, the V gene TRBV6-5; D gene uncertain. Looked up from germline, CDR1 is MNHEY and CDR2 is SVGAGI. Trimming stripped 2 bases from V and 1 base from J, with 8 bases between. The CDR3 runs to 14 residues.

The chain recombines TRBV4-2 with TRBJ2-4; 8 bases fit TRBD1. The CDR3 runs to 17 residues. V dropped 0 bases and J dropped 3; count of bases not matched to a gene: 7. Germline V CDR1 and CDR2: LGHNA, YNFKEQ. This CDR3 is CASSQDKGQVHKNIQYF. The CDR3 bases are TGTGCCAGCAGCCAAGATAAGGGACAGGTGCACAAAAACATTCAGTACTTC.

There are a few counts of this clone. J is TRBJ1-2 and V is TRBV6-6; D unclear. CDR1 is MNHNY, CDR2 SVGAGI, per germline (reference sequence). This CDR3 comprises 11 residues. V was pared by 8 bases and J by 2 bases, with 6 bases between. The CDR3 coding sequence is TGTGCCAGCGCGCAAAACTATGGCTACACCTTC. This gives the protein CASAQNYGYTF.

Worth noting for this clone: Other DNA sequences in the sample encode the same CDR3. J is TRBJ1-2 and V is TRBV6-5; the match to TRBD1 covers 9 bases. CDR3 size: 13 residues. Trimming at V came to 6 bases and at J to 8 bases, leaving 7 bases not matched to a gene. Germline assignment: CDR1 MNHEY and CDR2 SVGAGI. CDR3 in DNA: TGTGCCAGCAGCCGGGACAGGGCGGGCGGCTACACCTTC. This encodes CASSRDRAGGYTF.

The chain joins TRBV7-8 to TRBJ2-7; 8 nucleotides align to TRBD1. Trimming cost V 2 bases and J 6 bases; bases outside gene matches: 9. This CDR3 comprises 15 residues. The germline CDR1 and CDR2 sequences are SGHVS and FQNEAQ. CDR3 region: CASSLKTGAFSEQYF. The CDR3 coding sequence is TGTGCCAGCAGCTTAAAGACAGGGGCGTTCTCCGAGCAGTACTTC.

V and J are TRBV4-2 and TRBJ2-3, with 15 bases matching TRBD2. Germline loops: CDR1 LGHNA, CDR2 YNFKEQ. Trimming cost V 6 bases and J 0 bases; bases outside gene matches: 7. This CDR3 contains 18 residues. CDR3 protein: CASRGWTSGGASTDTQYF. CDR3 DNA sequence: TGTGCCAGCAGGGGGTGGACTAGCGGGGGGGCGAGCACAGATACGCAGTATTTT.

Note on this clone: The junction departs from germline at one end; a sequencing error may be responsible. The V gene is TRBV7-7, the J gene TRBJ2-1, with 12 bases aligning to TRBD2. The CDR3 is 15 residues long. CDR1 is SSHAT, CDR2 FNYEAQ, per germline (reference sequence). The CDR3 DNA is TGTGCTAGCAGCCCCAGACTAGCGGGGGCAGTTGAGCAGTTCTTC. Amino acids: CASSPRLAGAVEQFF. Together with reference TRBV7-7 and TRBJ2-1, the CDR3 gives the full variable domain: GAGVSQSPRYKVTKRGQDVTLRCDPISSHATLYWYQQALGQGPEFLTYFNYEAQPDKSGLPSDRFSAERPEGSISTLTIQRTEQRDSAMYRCASSPRLAGAVEQFFGPGTRLTVL.

V and J are TRBV7-9 and TRBJ1-4; D unresolved. This CDR3 is built from 13 residues. The V gene's germline CDR1 is SEHNR and CDR2 FQNEAQ (reference sequence). The V and J ends lost 6 bases and 4 bases respectively, with 9 bases between them. The CDR3 here is CASRGGINEKLFF. CDR3 bases: TGTGCCAGCAGGGGCGGAATTAATGAAAAACTGTTTTTT.

The gene calls are TRBV28 and TRBJ1-2; D not certain. The CDR3 has 15 amino acids. Germline assignment: CDR1 MDHEN and CDR2 SYDVKM. The V and J ends lost 2 bases and 6 bases respectively, with 16 bases between them. CDR3 region: CASSLVPDALDGYTF. The CDR3 nucleotides are TGTGCCAGCAGTTTAGTGCCCGACGCTCTCGATGGCTACACCTTC.

The chain couples TRBV11-2 to TRBJ2-2, with TRBD2 identical over 7 bases. In germline, CDR1 is SGHAT, CDR2 FQNNGV. Trimming removed 2 bases from V and 1 base from J; junction bases left unmatched: 7. The CDR3 runs 17 residues. For the CDR3, the DNA is TGTGCCAGCAGCTTAAGGGCTAGCGGAGGGAACACCGGGGAGCTGTTTTTT. Amino acid sequence: CASSLRASGGNTGELFF.

This clone came up once. The V gene is TRBV10-3, the J gene TRBJ2-1; maybe TRBD1 (6 bases). Trimming stripped 3 bases from V and 8 bases from J, with 17 bases between. Looked up from germline, CDR1 is ENHRY and CDR2 is SYGVKD. The CDR3 has 15 residues. The CDR3 DNA follows: TGTGCCATCAGTGATTTCGAAAGGGGGAGCTATGAGCAGTTCTTC. Encoded protein: CAISDFERGSYEQFF.

The count of this clone is one. The chain combines TRBV29-1 with TRBJ1-2, with D tentatively TRBD1 (5 bases). The length of the CDR3 is 14 residues. Trimming took off 3 bases at V and 0 bases at J, with 11 bases between the two ends. CDR1 SQVTM and CDR2 ANQGSEA come from the germline V gene. The CDR3 coding sequence is TGCAGCGTTGATCGTCCAGGGCCTAACTATGGCTACACCTTC. This sequence encodes CSVDRPGPNYGYTF.

The chain is built from TRBV30 and TRBJ1-3, with D tentatively TRBD1 (5 bases). V was cut by 3 bases and J by 7 bases, with 13 bases left in between. The germline gives CDR1 GTSNPN, CDR2 SVGIG (reference sequence). CDR3 length equals 13 residues. CDR3 in DNA: TGTGCCTGGAGCAACGGGCAGGGCAACACCATATATTTT. This codes for CAWSNGQGNTIYF.

To note about this clone: The sample has other DNA sequences that encode this CDR3 too. This chain joins TRBV5-1 and TRBJ2-5; D gene unclear. V lost 0 bases and J lost 5, with 5 bases in between. This CDR3 has 12 residues. Germline CDR1 and CDR2: SGHRS and YFSETQ. The CDR3 coding sequence is TGCGCCAGCAGCTTGGTTCGGGAGACCCAGTACTTC. The encoded protein is CASSLVRETQYF.

The rearrangement links TRBV4-1 to TRBJ2-6; D is perhaps TRBD2 (6 bases). The V gene's germline CDR1 is MGHRA and CDR2 YSYEKL. This CDR3 comprises 19 residues. V lost 1 base and J lost 4, with 20 bases in between. CDR3: CASSQGGTGSAWGANVLTF. CDR3 bases: TGCGCCAGCAGCCAAGGGGGAACCGGGAGCGCTTGGGGGGCCAACGTCCTGACTTTC.

At least ten counts were recorded for this clone. The J gene is TRBJ2-7, the V gene TRBV27, with D hard to call. Germline V gene lookup returns CDR1 MNHEY and CDR2 SMNVEV (reference sequence). The germline V and J ends were trimmed by 2 bases and 4 bases, with 27 bases remaining between them. There are 19 residues in the CDR3. The CDR3 nucleotides are TGTGCCAGCAGTTTACGGCCCCCTCGACCCGCTGTAGGATCGTACGAGCAGTACTTC. Its translation is CASSLRPPRPAVGSYEQYF.